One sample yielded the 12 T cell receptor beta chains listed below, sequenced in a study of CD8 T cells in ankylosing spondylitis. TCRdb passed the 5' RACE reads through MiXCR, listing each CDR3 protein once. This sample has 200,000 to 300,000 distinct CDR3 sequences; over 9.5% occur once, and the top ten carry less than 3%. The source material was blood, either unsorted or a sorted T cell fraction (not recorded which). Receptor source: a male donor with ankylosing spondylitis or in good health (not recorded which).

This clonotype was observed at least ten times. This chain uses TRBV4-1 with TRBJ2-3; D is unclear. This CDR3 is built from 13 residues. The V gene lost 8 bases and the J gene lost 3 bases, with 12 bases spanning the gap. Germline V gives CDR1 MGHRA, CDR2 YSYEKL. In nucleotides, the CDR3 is TGCGCCAGCGTTCGGCGGTTAACAGATACGCAGTATTTT. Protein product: CASVRRLTDTQYF.

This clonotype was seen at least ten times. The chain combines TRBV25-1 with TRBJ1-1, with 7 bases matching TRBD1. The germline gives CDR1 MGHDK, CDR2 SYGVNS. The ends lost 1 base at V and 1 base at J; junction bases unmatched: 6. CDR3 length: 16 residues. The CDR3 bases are TGTGCCAGCAGTGAATTTTTGTGGACAGGGAACACTGAAGCTTTCTTT. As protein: CASSEFLWTGNTEAFF.

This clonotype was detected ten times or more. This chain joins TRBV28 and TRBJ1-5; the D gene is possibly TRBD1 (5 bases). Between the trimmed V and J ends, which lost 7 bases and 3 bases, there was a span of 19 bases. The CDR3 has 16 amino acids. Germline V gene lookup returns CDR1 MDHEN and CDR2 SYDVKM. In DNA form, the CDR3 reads TGTGCCAGCACGGGGACGCGGAGGGTTAACAATCAGCCCCAGCATTTT. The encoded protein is CASTGTRRVNNQPQHF.

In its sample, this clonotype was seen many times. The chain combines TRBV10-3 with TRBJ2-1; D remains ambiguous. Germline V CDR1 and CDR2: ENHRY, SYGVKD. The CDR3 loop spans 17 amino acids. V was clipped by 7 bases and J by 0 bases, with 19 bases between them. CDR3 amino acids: CAITAGSGPSSYNEQFF. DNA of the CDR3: TGTGCCATCACTGCCGGTTCCGGTCCTAGCTCCTACAATGAGCAGTTCTTC.

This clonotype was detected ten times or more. In DNA form, the CDR3 reads TGTGCCATCAGTCCCGCGGGCCATTCGAGGGACAATGAGCAGTTCTTC. Its protein is CAISPAGHSRDNEQFF. The chain uses TRBV10-3 and TRBJ2-1; maybe TRBD2 (5 bases). The CDR3 spans 16 residues. The V end was cut by 5 bases, the J end by 5 bases, with 19 bases between. From germline, CDR1 is ENHRY and CDR2 SYGVKD.

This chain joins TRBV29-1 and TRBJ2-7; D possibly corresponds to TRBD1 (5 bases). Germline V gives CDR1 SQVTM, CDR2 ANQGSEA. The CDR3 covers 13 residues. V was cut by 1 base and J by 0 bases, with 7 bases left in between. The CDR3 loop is CSVEADTSYEQYF. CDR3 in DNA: TGCAGCGTTGAAGCGGACACCTCCTACGAGCAGTACTTC.

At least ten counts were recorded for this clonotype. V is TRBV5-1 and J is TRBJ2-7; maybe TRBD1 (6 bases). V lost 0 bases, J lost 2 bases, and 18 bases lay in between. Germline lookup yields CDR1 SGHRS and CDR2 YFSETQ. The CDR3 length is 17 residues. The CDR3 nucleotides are TGCGCCAGCAGCTTGGATGGGGGCGAATACCTTACCTACGAGCAGTACTTC. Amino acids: CASSLDGGEYLTYEQYF.

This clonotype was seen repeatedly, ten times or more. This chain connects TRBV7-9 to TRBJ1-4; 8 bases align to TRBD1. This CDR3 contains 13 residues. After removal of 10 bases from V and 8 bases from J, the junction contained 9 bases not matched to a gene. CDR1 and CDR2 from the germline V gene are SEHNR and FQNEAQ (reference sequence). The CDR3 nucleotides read TGTGCCATACAGTCCGGGACAGGCGAAAAACTGTTTTTT. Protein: CAIQSGTGEKLFF. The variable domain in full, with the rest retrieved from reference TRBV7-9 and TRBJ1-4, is DTGVSQNPRHKITKRGQNVTFRCDPISEHNRLYWYRQTLGQGPEFLTYFQNEAQLEKSRLLSDRFSAERPKGSFSTLEIQRTEQGDSAMYLCAIQSGTGEKLFFGSGTQLSVL.

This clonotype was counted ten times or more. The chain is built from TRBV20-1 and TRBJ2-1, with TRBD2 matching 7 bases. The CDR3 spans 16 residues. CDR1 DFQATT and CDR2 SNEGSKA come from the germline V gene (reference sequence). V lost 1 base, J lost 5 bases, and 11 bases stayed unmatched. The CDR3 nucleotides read TGCAGTGCTAGAGTCGTTCGGGGGGAGTTAAACAATGAGCAGTTCTTC. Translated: CSARVVRGELNNEQFF.

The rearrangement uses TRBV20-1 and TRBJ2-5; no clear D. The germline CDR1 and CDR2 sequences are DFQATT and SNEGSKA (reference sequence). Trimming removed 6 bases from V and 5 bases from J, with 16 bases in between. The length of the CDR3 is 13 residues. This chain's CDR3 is CSAGPKPQETQYF. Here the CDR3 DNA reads TGCAGTGCCGGCCCTAAGCCCCAGGAGACCCAGTACTTC.

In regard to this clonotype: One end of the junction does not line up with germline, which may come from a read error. CDR3 sequence: CANSEAFRGGFDEQFF. Here the CDR3 DNA reads TGTGCCAACAGTGAAGCGTTTCGGGGGGGCTTCGATGAGCAGTTCTTC. The gene calls are TRBV6-1 and TRBJ2-1; 8 nucleotides align to TRBD2. This CDR3 is 16 amino acids long. Looked up from germline, CDR1 is MNHNS and CDR2 is SASEGT.

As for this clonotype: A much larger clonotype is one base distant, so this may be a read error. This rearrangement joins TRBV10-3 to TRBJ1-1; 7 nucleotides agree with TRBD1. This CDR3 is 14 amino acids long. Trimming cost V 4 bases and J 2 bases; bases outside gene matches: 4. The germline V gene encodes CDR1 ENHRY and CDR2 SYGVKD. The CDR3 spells CAISVEGANTEAFF. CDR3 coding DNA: TGTGCCATCAGTGTCGAGGGGGCCAACACTGAAGCTTTCTTT.